Following are 23 T cell receptor beta chains from one sample sequenced in a study of blood T cell repertoires in COVID-19. Libraries were prepared by immunoSEQ multiplex PCR; TCRdb keeps only in-frame clonotypes and omits some of them. The sample consists of about 230,000 clones, 83% of them appearing once. Sequenced input: peripheral blood. Receptor source: a woman in her 70s with active or convalescent COVID-19.

V and J are TRBV19 and TRBJ1-2; possibly TRBD1 for D (5 bases). Germline lookup yields CDR1 LNHDA and CDR2 SQIVND (reference sequence). Trimming removed 5 bases at V and 5 bases at J, with 15 bases between. This CDR3 spans 14 amino acids. The CDR3 DNA sequence: TGTGCCAGTAGTCCCCAGGGCGACCAATATGGCTACACCTTC. Translation: CASSPQGDQYGYTF.

This chain links TRBV15 with TRBJ2-7; TRBD1 agrees at 9 bases. V lost 5 bases, J lost 5 bases, and 4 bases stayed unmatched. The germline V gene encodes CDR1 LNHNV and CDR2 YYDKDF (reference sequence). The CDR3 totals 13 residues. The CDR3 is CATSFGQGNEQYF. Written as DNA, the CDR3 is TGTGCCACCAGCTTTGGACAGGGGAACGAGCAGTACTTC. Based on the CDR3 plus reference TRBV15 and TRBJ2-7, the full variable domain is DAMVIQNPRYQVTQFGKPVTLSCSQTLNHNVMYWYQQKSSQAPKLLFHYYDKDFNNEADTPDNFQSRRPNTSFCFLDIRSPGLGDTAMYLCATSFGQGNEQYFGPGTRLTVT.

V and J are TRBV7-8 and TRBJ1-6, with D perhaps TRBD1 (5 bases). The CDR3 runs to 16 residues. CDR1 is SGHVS, CDR2 FQNEAQ, per germline. Trimming pared 1 base from V and 12 bases from J, leaving 19 bases between. As DNA, the CDR3 is TGTGCCAGCAGCTTAGTTTCAGGGACTGGAAGGGTACCCCTCCACTTT. Protein product: CASSLVSGTGRVPLHF.

The genes are TRBV12-3 or TRBV12-4 and TRBJ1-2, with 7 bases matching TRBD1. The length of the CDR3 is 13 residues. V shed 5 bases, J shed 8 bases, and the junction held 8 bases outside the gene matches. CDR3 nucleotide sequence: TGTGCCAGCAGTCCTGACAGGACAGGAGGCTACACCTTC. Its protein product is CASSPDRTGGYTF.

The chain joins TRBV10-3 to TRBJ1-1; a possible D gene is TRBD1 (5 bases). The CDR3 is made up of 13 amino acids. Germline-derived CDR1 and CDR2 are ENHRY and SYGVKD. V was pared by 6 bases and J by 11 bases, with 19 bases between. The DNA of the CDR3 is TGTGCCATCAGCCAGGACACGGATAAGGAGGCTTTCTTT. It encodes CAISQDTDKEAFF.

V gene TRBV29-1 combines with J gene TRBJ1-1, with D unresolved. CDR3 size: 12 residues. With 6 bases removed from V and 2 bases from J, the gap between germline ends came to 10 bases. Germline loops: CDR1 SQVTM, CDR2 ANQGSEA. As DNA, the CDR3 is TGCAGCGTACCGACACCAAACACTGAAGCTTTCTTT. It translates to CSVPTPNTEAFF.

This rearrangement joins TRBV18 to TRBJ2-5; 10 nucleotides match TRBD2. The V and J ends lost 4 bases and 4 bases, in that order; junction bases with no gene match: 9. The CDR3 runs to 16 residues. From germline, CDR1 is KGHSH and CDR2 LQKENI. The CDR3 bases are TGTGCCAGCTCACGCGCCCTAGCGGGAGTGGGAGAGACCCAGTACTTC. Translated, it gives CASSRALAGVGETQYF.

This chain connects TRBV7-3 to TRBJ1-2; 9 bases line up with TRBD1. CDR1 SGHTA and CDR2 FQGTGA come from the germline V gene. J lost 4 bases, V lost 4 bases, and 1 base had no gene match. CDR3 length: 13 amino acids. This CDR3 is CASSSGQGYGYTF. The DNA of the CDR3 is TGTGCCAGCAGCTCGGGACAGGGCTATGGCTACACCTTC. The whole variable domain, filled in from reference TRBV7-3 and TRBJ1-2, reads GAGVSQTPSNKVTEKGKYVELRCDPISGHTALYWYRQSLGQGPEFLIYFQGTGAADDSGLPNDRFFAVRPEGSVSTLKIQRTERGDSAVYLCASSSGQGYGYTFGSGTRLTVV.

The rearrangement uses TRBV19 and TRBJ2-5; 9 nucleotides match TRBD1. Germline-derived CDR1 and CDR2 are LNHDA and SQIVND (reference sequence). The CDR3 sequence is 15 residues long. After removal of 3 bases from V and 1 base from J, the junction contained 3 bases not matched to a gene. Here the CDR3 reads CASSMGTGLQETQYF. The CDR3 bases are TGTGCCAGTAGTATGGGGACAGGGCTCCAAGAGACCCAGTACTTC. Full variable domain (remainder filled in from reference TRBV19 and TRBJ2-5): DGGITQSPKYLFRKEGQNVTLSCEQNLNHDAMYWYRQDPGQGLRLIYYSQIVNDFQKGDIAEGYSVSREKKESFPLTVTSAQKNPTAFYLCASSMGTGLQETQYFGPGTRLLVL.

J is TRBJ2-4 and V is TRBV18, with 9 bases matching TRBD1. Germline V gene data show CDR1 as KGHSH and CDR2 as LQKENI. V lost 3 bases to trimming and J lost 8 bases; unmatched junction nucleotides: 5. The CDR3 has 14 amino acids. The CDR3 nucleotides read TGTGCCAGCTCACCTGGACAGGGGAGGGACATTCAGTACTTC. It yields the protein CASSPGQGRDIQYF.

This rearrangement joins TRBV4-2 to TRBJ2-7; 7 bases are a match to TRBD1. The CDR3 sequence is 15 residues long. The germline V gene encodes CDR1 LGHNA and CDR2 YNFKEQ. Trimming at V came to 4 bases and at J to 3 bases, leaving 9 bases not matched to a gene. CDR3 amino acids: CASSPIERDSYEQYF. The CDR3 bases are TGTGCCAGCAGCCCCATTGAAAGGGACAGCTACGAGCAGTACTTC.

The chain links TRBV3-1 (or the pseudogene TRBV3-2) to TRBJ1-1, with D unclear. V gave up 2 bases and J gave up 7 bases, with 14 bases separating them. This CDR3 has 14 residues. CDR1 LGHDT and CDR2 YNNKEL come from the germline V gene (reference sequence). The CDR3, as DNA: TGTGCCAGCAGCCAATTGGGAGGGCTTGTTGAAGCTTTCTTT. This codes for CASSQLGGLVEAFF.

This clone was picked up one time. The chain combines TRBV6-5 with TRBJ2-5, with 8 nucleotides matching TRBD2. Germline V lookup: CDR1 MNHEY, CDR2 SVGAGI. There are 16 residues in the CDR3. The ends lost 0 bases at V and 4 bases at J; junction bases unmatched: 7. CDR3 nucleotide sequence: TGTGCCAGCAGTTACTCGGAAGCCGCGGGAGGAGAGACCCAGTACTTC. Amino acids: CASSYSEAAGGETQYF.

The chain uses TRBV18 and TRBJ2-7; 8 bases align to TRBD1. The CDR3 spans 13 residues. CDR1 and CDR2 from the germline V gene are KGHSH and LQKENI. Trimming at V came to 2 bases and at J to 5 bases, leaving 2 bases not matched to a gene. The DNA of the CDR3 is TGTGCCAGCTCACCATTGACAGGGGACGAGCAGTACTTC. Translated, it gives CASSPLTGDEQYF.

This clone has a single count. V is TRBV10-3 and J is TRBJ1-2; D call uncertain. The CDR3 has 14 amino acids. V lost 4 bases and J 2 bases, leaving 11 bases between the germline ends. Germline CDR1 ENHRY, CDR2 SYGVKD. The DNA of the CDR3 is TGTGCCATCAGTGGACGGGCGGGGAACTATGGCTACACCTTC. Its protein is CAISGRAGNYGYTF.

J is TRBJ1-4 and V is TRBV2; D gene uncertain. V lost 2 bases, J lost 0 bases, and 7 bases lay in between. The CDR3 covers 15 residues. Germline-derived CDR1 and CDR2 are SNHLY and FYNNEI. The chain's CDR3 is CASSELGTTNEKLFF. DNA of the CDR3: TGTGCCAGCAGTGAACTAGGAACAACTAATGAAAAACTGTTTTTT.

The CDR3 region has the DNA TGTGCCAGCAGCGGGAGTCGTACGGCTAGCTCCTATAATTCACCCCTCCACTTT. It yields the protein CASSGSRTASSYNSPLHF. The V and J genes are TRBV7-8 and TRBJ1-6; D gene unclear. The germline V gene encodes CDR1 SGHVS and CDR2 FQNEAQ. Trimming left V 5 bases short and J 0 bases short, with 17 bases between. This CDR3 has 18 amino acids.

The rearrangement links TRBV6-6 to TRBJ1-1; D remains ambiguous. CDR3 size: 13 residues. Trimming stripped 4 bases from V and 1 base from J, with 7 bases between. Germline assignment: CDR1 MNHNY and CDR2 SVGAGI (reference sequence). DNA for the CDR3: TGTGCCAGCAGTTGGGCACAGAACACTGAAGCTTTCTTT. Its translation: CASSWAQNTEAFF.

This chain uses TRBV7-9 with TRBJ2-3; possible D gene TRBD1, 6 bases. Germline CDR1 SEHNR, CDR2 FQNEAQ (reference sequence). Between the trimmed V and J ends, which lost 5 bases and 0 bases, there was a span of 12 bases. The CDR3 is 15 amino acids. CDR3 region: CASSVWDISTDTQYF. The CDR3 nucleotides read TGTGCCAGCAGCGTCTGGGACATTAGCACAGATACGCAGTATTTT. The full variable domain, in which reference TRBV7-9 and TRBJ2-3 provide the parts outside the CDR3, is DTGVSQNPRHKITKRGQNVTFRCDPISEHNRLYWYRQTLGQGPEFLTYFQNEAQLEKSRLLSDRFSAERPKGSFSTLEIQRTEQGDSAMYLCASSVWDISTDTQYFGPGTRLTVL.

The chain couples TRBV9 to TRBJ2-1, with TRBD2 as a possible D gene (6 bases). The V gene lost 3 bases and the J gene lost 9 bases, with 13 bases spanning the gap. The CDR3 totals 13 residues. Looked up from germline, CDR1 is SGDLS and CDR2 is YYNGEE. In DNA form, the CDR3 reads TGTGCCAGCAGCGCTGGGACTGCGGGTGAGCAGTTCTTC. Translated: CASSAGTAGEQFF. The whole variable domain, filled in from reference TRBV9 and TRBJ2-1, reads DSGVTQTPKHLITATGQRVTLRCSPRSGDLSVYWYQQSLDQGLQFLIQYYNGEERAKGNILERFSAQQFPDLHSELNLSSLELGDSALYFCASSAGTAGEQFFGPGTRLTVL.

The chain is built from TRBV6-5 and TRBJ1-1; D not certain. Germline V gene sequence: CDR1 MNHEY, CDR2 SVGAGI. This CDR3 spans 13 amino acids. V gave up 3 bases and J gave up 6 bases, with 11 bases separating them. Written as DNA, the CDR3 is TGTGCCAGCAGTTATGTAGGAGTCCCTGAAGCTTTCTTT. Amino acid sequence: CASSYVGVPEAFF.

This clone was picked up one time. The J gene is TRBJ2-1, the V gene TRBV7-2, with 13 bases matching TRBD2. The CDR3 has 19 residues. V shed 0 bases, J shed 3 bases, and the junction held 8 bases outside the gene matches. The germline gives CDR1 SGHTA, CDR2 FQGNSA. The CDR3 DNA reads TGTGCCAGCAGCTTAGCGAGCGGACTAGCGGGAGAAAGCTACAATGAGCAGTTCTTC. This gives the protein CASSLASGLAGESYNEQFF.

This rearrangement joins TRBV25-1 to TRBJ2-3, with TRBD1 matching over 7 bases. CDR3 length: 15 residues. With V trimmed by 3 bases and J by 1 base, 4 bases remained unmatched. The germline V gene encodes CDR1 MGHDK and CDR2 SYGVNS. The CDR3 nucleotides read TGTGCCAGCAGTGACTACAGGGGAGGCACAGATACGCAGTATTTT. Its protein is CASSDYRGGTDTQYF.